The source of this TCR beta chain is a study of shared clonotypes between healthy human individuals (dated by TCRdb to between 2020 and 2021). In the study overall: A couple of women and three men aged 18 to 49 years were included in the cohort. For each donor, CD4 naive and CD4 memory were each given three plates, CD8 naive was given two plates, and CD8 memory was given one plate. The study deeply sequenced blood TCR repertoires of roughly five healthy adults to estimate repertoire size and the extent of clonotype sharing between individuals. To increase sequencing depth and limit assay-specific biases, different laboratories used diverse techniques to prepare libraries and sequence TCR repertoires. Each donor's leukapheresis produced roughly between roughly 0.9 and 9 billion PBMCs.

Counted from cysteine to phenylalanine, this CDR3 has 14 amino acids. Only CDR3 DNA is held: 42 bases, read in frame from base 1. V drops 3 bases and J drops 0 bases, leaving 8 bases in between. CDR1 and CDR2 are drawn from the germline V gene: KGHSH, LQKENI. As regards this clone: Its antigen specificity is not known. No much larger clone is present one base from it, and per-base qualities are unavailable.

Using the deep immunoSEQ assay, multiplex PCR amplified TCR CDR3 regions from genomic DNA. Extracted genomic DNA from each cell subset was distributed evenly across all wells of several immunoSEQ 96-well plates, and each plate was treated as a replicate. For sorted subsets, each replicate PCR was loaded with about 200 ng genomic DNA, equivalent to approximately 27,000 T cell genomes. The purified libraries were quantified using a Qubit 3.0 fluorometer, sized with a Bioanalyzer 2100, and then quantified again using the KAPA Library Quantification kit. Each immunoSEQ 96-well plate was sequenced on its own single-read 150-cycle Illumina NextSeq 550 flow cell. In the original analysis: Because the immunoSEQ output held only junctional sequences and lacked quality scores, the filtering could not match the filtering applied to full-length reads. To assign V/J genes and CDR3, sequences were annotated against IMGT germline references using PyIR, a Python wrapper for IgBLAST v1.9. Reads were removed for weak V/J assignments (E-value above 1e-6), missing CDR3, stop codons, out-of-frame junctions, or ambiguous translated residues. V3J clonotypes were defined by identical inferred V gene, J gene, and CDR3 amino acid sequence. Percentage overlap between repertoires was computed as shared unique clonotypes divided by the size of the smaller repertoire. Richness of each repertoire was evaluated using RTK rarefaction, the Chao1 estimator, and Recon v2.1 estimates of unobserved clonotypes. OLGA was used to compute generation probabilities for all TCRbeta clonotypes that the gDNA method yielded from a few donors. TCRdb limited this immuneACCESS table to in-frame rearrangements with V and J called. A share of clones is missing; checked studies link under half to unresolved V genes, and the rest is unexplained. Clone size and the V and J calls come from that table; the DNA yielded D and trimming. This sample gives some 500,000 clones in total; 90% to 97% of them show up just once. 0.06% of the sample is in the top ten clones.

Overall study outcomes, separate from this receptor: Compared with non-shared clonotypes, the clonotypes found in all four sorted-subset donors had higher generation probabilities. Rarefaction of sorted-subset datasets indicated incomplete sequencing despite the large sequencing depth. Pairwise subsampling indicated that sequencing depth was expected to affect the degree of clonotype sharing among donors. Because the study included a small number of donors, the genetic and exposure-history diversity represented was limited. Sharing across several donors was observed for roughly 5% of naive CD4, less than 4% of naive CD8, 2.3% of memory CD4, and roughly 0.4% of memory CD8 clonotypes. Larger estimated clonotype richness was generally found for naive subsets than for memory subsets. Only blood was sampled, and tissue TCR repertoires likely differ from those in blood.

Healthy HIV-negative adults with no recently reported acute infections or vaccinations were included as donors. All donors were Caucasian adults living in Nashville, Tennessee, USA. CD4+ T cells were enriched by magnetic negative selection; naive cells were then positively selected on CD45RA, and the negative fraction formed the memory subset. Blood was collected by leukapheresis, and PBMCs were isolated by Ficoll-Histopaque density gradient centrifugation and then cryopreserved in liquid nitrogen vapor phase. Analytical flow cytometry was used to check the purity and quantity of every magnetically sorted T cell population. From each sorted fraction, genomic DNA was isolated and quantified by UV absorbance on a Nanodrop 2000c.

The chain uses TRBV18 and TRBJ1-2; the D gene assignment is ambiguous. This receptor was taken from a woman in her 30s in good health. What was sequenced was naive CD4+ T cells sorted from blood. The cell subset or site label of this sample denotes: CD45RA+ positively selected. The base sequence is TGTGCCAGCTCACCGGACGGAGCTAACTATGGCTACACCTTC. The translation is CASSPDGANYGYTF.